This TCR beta chain is from a study of human T cells and chemical hapten exposure. This clonotype appeared a few times. Each CDR3 protein is one row after TCRdb ran MiXCR on the RACE reads. The profile covers some 180,000 distinct CDR3 sequences, with 20% to 25% appearing a single time and under 7% taken by the ten largest. Time point: patch test 1, 2 weeks after DPC sensitization. The treatment was: therapeutic diphenylcyclopropenone sensitization with weekly scalp DPC. This CDR3 region has 13 residues. Trimming took 6 bases from V and 4 from J; bases not matched to a gene: 6. Looked up from germline, CDR1 is SQVTM and CDR2 is ANQGSEA.

Sequenced here: whole blood, sampled in connection with sensitization to the hapten diphenylcyclopropenone (DPC). The chain uses TRBV29-1 and TRBJ1-1; TRBD1 matches 9 bases. The sequence was collected from a woman in her forties or fifties with alopecia areata. Some clones in this sample may be carry-over from other donors' samples. Here the CDR3 DNA reads TGCAGCGTCGGACAGGGGAGTGGCACTGAAGCTTTCTTT. This encodes CSVGQGSGTEAFF.